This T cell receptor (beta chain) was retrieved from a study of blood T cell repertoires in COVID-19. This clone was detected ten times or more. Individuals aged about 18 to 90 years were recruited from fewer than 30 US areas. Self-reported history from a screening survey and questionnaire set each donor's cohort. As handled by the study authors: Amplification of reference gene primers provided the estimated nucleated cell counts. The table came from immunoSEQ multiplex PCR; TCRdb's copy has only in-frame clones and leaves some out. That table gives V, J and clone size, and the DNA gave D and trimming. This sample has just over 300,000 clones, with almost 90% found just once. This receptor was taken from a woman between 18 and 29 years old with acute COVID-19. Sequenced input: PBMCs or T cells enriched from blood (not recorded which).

The CDR3 reads CASSIKARGTATSYEQYF. DNA for the CDR3: TGTGCCAGTAGTATTAAGGCCCGGGGGACAGCGACGTCCTACGAGCAGTACTTC. This rearrangement joins TRBV19 to TRBJ2-7, with a possible D match to TRBD1 (7 bases). Germline V gives CDR1 LNHDA, CDR2 SQIVND (reference sequence). V was clipped by 3 bases and J by 1 base, with 22 bases between them. This CDR3 spans 18 amino acids.